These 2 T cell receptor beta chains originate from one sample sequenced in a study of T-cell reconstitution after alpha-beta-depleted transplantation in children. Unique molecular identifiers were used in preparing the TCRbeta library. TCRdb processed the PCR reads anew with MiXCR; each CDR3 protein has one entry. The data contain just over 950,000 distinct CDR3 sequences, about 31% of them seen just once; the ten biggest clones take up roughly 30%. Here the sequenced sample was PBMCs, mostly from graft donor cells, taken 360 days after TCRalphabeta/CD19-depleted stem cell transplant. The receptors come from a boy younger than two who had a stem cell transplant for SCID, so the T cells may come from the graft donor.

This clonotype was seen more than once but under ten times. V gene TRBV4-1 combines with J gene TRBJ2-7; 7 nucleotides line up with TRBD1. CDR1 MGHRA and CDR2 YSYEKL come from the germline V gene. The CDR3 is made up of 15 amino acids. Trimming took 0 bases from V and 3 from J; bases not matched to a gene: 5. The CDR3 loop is CASSQDPGGIYEQYF. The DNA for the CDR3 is TGCGCCAGCAGCCAAGATCCAGGGGGAATCTACGAGCAGTACTTC.

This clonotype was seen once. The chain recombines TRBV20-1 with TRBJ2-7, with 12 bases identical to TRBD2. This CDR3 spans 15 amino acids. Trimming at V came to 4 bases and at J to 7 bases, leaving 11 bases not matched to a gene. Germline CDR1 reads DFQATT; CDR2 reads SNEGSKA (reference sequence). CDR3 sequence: CSATPRLAGVREQYF. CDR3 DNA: TGCAGTGCTACCCCCAGACTAGCGGGGGTCAGGGAGCAGTACTTC.